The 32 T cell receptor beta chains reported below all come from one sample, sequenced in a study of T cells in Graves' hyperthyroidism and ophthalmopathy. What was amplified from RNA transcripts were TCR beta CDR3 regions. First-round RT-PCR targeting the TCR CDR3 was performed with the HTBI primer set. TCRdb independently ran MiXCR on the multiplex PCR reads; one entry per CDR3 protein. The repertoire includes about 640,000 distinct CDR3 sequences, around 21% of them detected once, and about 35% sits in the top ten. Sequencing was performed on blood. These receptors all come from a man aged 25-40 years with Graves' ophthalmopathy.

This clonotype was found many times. The CDR3 sequence: CASSSGTGRGNSPLHF. The CDR3 DNA follows: TGTGCCAGCAGCTCGGGAACAGGTCGCGGTAATTCACCCCTCCACTTT. The rearrangement uses TRBV12-3 or TRBV12-4 and TRBJ1-6; the D gene is possibly TRBD1 (5 bases). V was shortened by 6 bases and J by 6 bases, with 18 bases between the two germline ends. The CDR3 loop spans 16 amino acids.

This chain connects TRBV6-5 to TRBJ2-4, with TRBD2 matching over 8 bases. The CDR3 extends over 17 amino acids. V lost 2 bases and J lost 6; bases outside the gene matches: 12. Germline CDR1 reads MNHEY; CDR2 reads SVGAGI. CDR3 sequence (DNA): TGTGCCAGCAGTTACCAGGGGACTAGGTCTGCGGGAAACATTCAGTACTTC. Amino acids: CASSYQGTRSAGNIQYF.

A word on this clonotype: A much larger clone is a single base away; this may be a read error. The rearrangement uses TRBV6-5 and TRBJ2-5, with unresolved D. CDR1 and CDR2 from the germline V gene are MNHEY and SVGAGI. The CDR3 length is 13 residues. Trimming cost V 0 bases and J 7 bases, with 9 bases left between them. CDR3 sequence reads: CASSYSERGTQYF. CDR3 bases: TGTGCCAGCAGTTACTCGGAAAGAGGGACCCAGTACTTC.

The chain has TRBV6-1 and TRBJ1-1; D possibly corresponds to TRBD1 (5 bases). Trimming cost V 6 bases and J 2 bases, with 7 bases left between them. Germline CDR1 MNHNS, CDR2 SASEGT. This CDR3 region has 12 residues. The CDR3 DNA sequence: TGTGCCAGCAGACAGGTTAACACTGAAGCTTTCTTT. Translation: CASRQVNTEAFF.

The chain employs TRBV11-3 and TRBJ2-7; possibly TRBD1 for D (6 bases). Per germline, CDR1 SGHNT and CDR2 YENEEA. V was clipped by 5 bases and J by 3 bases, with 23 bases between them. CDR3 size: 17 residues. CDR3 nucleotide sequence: TGTGCCAGCAGCCAAGATAATACAGGGCCGAGAAACTACGAGCAGTACTTC. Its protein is CASSQDNTGPRNYEQYF.

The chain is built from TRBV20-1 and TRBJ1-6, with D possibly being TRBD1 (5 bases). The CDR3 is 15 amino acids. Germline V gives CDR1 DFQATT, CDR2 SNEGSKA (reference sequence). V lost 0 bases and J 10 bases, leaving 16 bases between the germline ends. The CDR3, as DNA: TGCAGTGCTAGAGATCTTAGGGGTGGAGAATCACCCCTCCACTTT. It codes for CSARDLRGGESPLHF.

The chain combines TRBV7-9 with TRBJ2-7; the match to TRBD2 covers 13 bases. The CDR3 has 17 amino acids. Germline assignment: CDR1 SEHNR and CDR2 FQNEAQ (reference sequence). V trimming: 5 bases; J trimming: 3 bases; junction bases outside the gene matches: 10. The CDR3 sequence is CASSPGTSGAGVYEQYF. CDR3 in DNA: TGTGCCAGCAGCCCCGGGACTAGCGGGGCGGGGGTCTACGAGCAGTACTTC.

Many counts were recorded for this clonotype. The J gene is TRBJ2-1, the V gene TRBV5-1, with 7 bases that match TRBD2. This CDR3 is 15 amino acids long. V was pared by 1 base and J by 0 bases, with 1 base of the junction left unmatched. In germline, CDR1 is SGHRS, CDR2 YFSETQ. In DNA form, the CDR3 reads TGCGCCAGCAGCTTGCTAGCGGCCTCCTACAATGAGCAGTTCTTC. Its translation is CASSLLAASYNEQFF. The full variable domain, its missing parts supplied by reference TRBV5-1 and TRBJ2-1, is KAGVTQTPRYLIKTRGQQVTLSCSPISGHRSVSWYQQTPGQGLQFLFEYFSETQRNKGNFPGRFSGRQFSNSRSEMNVSTLELGDSALYLCASSLLAASYNEQFFGPGTRLTVL.

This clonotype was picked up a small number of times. CDR3 bases: TGCAGTGCTAGACTCCTACAGGAGACCTTCTCTGGAAACACCATATATTTT. Translated: CSARLLQETFSGNTIYF. This sequence joins TRBV20-1 and TRBJ1-3; D is perhaps TRBD1 (5 bases). The CDR3 contains 17 residues. CDR1 is DFQATT and CDR2 is SNEGSKA in the germline V gene (reference sequence). V was shortened by 2 bases and J by 0 bases, with 17 bases between the two germline ends.

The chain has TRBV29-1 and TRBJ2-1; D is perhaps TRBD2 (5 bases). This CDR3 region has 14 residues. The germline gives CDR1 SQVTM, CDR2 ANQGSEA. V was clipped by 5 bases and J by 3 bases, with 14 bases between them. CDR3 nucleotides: TGCAGCGTTAAAGCCCCCGAGGGCTACAATGAGCAGTTCTTC. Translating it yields CSVKAPEGYNEQFF.

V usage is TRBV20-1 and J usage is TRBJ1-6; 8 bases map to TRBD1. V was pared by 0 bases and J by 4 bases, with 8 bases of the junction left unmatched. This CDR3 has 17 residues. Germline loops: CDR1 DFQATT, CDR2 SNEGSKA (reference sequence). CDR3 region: CSAREAGGAVYNSPLHF. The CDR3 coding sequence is TGCAGTGCTAGAGAGGCAGGGGGCGCGGTTTATAATTCACCCCTCCACTTT.

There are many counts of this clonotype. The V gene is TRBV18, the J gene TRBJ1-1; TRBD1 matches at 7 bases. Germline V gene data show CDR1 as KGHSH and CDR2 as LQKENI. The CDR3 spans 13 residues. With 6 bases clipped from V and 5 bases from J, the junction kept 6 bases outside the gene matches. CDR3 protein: CASSRQGGTEAFF. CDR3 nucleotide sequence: TGTGCCAGCTCGCGACAGGGAGGGACTGAAGCTTTCTTT.

The CDR3 region has the DNA TGCAGTGCTAGAGATGCCGCAGAAAGTGGAAACACCATATATTTT. Amino acids: CSARDAAESGNTIYF. The chain recombines TRBV20-1 with TRBJ1-3; D is undetermined. V lost 0 bases and J 3 bases, leaving 12 bases between the germline ends. CDR1 DFQATT and CDR2 SNEGSKA come from the germline V gene (reference sequence). This CDR3 has 15 amino acids.

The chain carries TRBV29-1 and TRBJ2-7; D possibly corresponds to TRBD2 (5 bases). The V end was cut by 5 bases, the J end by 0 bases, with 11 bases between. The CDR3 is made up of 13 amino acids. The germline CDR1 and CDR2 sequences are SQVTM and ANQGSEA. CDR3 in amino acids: CSVQATTSYEQYF. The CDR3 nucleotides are TGCAGCGTTCAGGCGACTACCTCCTACGAGCAGTACTTC.

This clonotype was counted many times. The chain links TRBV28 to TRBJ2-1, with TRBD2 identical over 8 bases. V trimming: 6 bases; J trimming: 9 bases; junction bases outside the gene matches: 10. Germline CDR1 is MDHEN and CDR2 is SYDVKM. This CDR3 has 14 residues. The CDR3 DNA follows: TGTGCCAGCAGCCTAGCGGGCGCGGCGGTTGAGCAGTTCTTC. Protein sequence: CASSLAGAAVEQFF.

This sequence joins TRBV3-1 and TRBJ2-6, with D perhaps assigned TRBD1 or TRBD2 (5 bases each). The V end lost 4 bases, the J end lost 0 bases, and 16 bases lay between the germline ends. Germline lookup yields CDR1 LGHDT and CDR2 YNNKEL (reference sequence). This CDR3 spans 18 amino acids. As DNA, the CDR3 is TGTGCCAGCAGCCTACGGGACGGAAATCCCTCTGGGGCCAACGTCCTGACTTTC. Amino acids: CASSLRDGNPSGANVLTF.

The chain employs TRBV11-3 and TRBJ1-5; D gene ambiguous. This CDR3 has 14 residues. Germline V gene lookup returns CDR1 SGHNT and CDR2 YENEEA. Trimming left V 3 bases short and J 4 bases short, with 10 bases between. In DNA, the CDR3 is TGTGCCAGCAGCTTTTACGGAAATAATCAGCCCCAGCATTTT. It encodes CASSFYGNNQPQHF.

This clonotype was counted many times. The CDR3 protein is CASSLPQGQGNTQYF. The CDR3 region has the DNA TGCGCCAGCAGCTTGCCCCAAGGACAGGGCAATACGCAGTATTTT. J is TRBJ2-3 and V is TRBV5-1; 8 positions agree with TRBD1. The V gene end was trimmed by 1 base and the J gene end by 7 bases; junction bases not matched to a gene: 8. Per germline, CDR1 SGHRS and CDR2 YFSETQ. The CDR3 spans 15 residues.

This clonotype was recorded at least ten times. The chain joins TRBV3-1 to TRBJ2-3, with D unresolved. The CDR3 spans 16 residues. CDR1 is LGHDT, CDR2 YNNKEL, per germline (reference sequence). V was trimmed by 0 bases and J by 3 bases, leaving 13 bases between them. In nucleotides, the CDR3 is TGTGCCAGCAGCCAAGATCGAGGCATGCGAACAGATACGCAGTATTTT. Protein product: CASSQDRGMRTDTQYF.

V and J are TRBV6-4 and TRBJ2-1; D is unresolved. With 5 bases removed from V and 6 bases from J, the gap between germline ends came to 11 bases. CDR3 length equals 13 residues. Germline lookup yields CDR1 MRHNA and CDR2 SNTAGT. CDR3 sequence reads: CASSPNYGNEQFF. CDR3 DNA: TGTGCCAGCAGTCCCAACTACGGCAATGAGCAGTTCTTC.

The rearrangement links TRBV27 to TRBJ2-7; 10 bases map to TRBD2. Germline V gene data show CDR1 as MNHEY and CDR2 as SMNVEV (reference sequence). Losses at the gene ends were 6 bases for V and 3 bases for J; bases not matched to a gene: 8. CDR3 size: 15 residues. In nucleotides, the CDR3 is TGTGCCAGCAGGCCTGGACTAGCGGCTTACTACGAGCAGTACTTC. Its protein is CASRPGLAAYYEQYF.

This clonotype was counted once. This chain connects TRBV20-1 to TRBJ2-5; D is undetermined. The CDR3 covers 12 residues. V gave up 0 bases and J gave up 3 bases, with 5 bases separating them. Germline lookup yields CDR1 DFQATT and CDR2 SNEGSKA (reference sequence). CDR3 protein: CSARDVKETQYF. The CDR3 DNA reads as TGCAGTGCTAGAGACGTAAAAGAGACCCAGTACTTC.

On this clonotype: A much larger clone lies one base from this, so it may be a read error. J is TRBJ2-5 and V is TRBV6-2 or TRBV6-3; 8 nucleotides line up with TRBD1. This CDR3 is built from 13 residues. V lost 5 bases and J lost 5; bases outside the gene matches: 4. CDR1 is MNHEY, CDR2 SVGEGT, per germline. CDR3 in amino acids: CASSRTGSETQYF. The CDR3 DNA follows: TGTGCCAGCAGTAGGACAGGGTCGGAGACCCAGTACTTC.

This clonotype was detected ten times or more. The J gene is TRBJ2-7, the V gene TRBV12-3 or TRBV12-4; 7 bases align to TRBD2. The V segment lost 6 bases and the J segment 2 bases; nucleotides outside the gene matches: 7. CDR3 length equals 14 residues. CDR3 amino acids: CASRSLAEPYEQYF. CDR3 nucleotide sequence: TGTGCCAGCAGGTCCCTAGCGGAACCCTACGAGCAGTACTTC.

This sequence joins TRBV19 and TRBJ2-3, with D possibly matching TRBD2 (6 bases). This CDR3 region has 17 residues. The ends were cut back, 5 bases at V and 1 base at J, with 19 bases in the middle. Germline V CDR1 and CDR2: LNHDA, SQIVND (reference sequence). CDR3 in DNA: TGTGCCAGTAGTCTCCTCGGCGGGGCACTAGGCACAGATACGCAGTATTTT. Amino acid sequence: CASSLLGGALGTDTQYF.

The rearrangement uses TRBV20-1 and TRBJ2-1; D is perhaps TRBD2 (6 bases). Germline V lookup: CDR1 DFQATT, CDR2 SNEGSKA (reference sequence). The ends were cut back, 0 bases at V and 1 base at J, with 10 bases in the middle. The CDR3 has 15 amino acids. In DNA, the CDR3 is TGCAGTGCTAGAGATTCGGCGGGATCCTACAATGAGCAGTTCTTC. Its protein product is CSARDSAGSYNEQFF.

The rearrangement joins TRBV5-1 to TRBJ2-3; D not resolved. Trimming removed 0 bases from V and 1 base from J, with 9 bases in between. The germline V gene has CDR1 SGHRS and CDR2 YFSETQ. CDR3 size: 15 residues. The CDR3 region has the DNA TGCGCCAGCAGCTTGGGTGAGATCCGCACAGATACGCAGTATTTT. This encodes CASSLGEIRTDTQYF. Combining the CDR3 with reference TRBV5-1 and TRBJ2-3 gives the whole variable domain KAGVTQTPRYLIKTRGQQVTLSCSPISGHRSVSWYQQTPGQGLQFLFEYFSETQRNKGNFPGRFSGRQFSNSRSEMNVSTLELGDSALYLCASSLGEIRTDTQYFGPGTRLTVL.

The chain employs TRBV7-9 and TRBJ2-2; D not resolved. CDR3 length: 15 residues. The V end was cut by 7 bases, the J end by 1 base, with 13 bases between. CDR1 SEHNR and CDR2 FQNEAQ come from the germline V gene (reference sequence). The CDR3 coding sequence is TGTGCCAGCAACTTGCAGGTAGAGAACACCGGGGAGCTGTTTTTT. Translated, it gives CASNLQVENTGELFF.

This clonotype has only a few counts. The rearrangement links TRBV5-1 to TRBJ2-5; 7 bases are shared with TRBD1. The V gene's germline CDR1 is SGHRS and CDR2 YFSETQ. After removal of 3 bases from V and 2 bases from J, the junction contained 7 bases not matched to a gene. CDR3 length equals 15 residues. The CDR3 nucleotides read TGCGCCAGCAGCTCTCAACCGGGACAGCAAGAGACCCAGTACTTC. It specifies CASSSQPGQQETQYF.

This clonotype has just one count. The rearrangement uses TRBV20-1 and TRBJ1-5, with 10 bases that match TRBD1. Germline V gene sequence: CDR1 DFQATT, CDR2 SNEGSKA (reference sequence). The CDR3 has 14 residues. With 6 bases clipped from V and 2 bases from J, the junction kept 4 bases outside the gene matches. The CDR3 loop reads CSAGQGVRNQPQHF. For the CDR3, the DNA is TGCAGTGCAGGACAGGGGGTACGCAATCAGCCCCAGCATTTT.

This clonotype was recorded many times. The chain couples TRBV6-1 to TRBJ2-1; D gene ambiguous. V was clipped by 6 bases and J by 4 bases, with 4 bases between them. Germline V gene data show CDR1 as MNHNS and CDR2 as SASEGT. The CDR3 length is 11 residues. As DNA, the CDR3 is TGTGCCAGCAGGGGATACAATGAGCAGTTCTTC. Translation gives CASRGYNEQFF.

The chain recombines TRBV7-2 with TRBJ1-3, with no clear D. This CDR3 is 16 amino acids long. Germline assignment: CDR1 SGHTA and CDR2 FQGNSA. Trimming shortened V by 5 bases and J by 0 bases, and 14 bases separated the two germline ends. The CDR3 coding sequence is TGTGCCAGCAGCGCTCATCAGGTCACCTCTGGAAACACCATATATTTT. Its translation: CASSAHQVTSGNTIYF.